This section outlines one T cell receptor (beta chain) sequence together with its context. This clonotype was counted at least ten times. This clone's antigen is unknown. No base qualities exist here, and no much larger clone lies one base off it. Donors were a few dozen systemically healthy Caucasian individuals from Russia aged roughly 6 to 100 years. Each donor gave ten milliliters of peripheral blood, collected into EDTA-treated Vacutainer tubes. Ficoll-Paque density-gradient centrifugation was used to isolate PBMCs, with at least 7 million per sample. Total RNA was extracted from PBMCs with Trizol reagent, with at least 5.5 micrograms obtained per sample. For every donor, an aliquot of PBMCs went through flow cytometry to measure the percentages of naive CD45RAhigh/CD27high T cells. This entry is derived from a study of blood T cells in healthy people across ages (dated by TCRdb to between 2014 and 2017). For the wider study: In model experiments, template switching captured roughly one uniquely barcoded TCR beta cDNA molecule for every two T cells. Age-related changes in TCR beta repertoire diversity were measured in the study by deep sequencing normalized with unique cDNA molecular identifiers. Donors were grouped into four age groups: young (average approximately 15 years), middle-aged (approximately 41), aged (about 60) and long-lived (around 80). To avoid experimental bias, donors of different ages were distributed randomly across sequencing lanes. Using the same blood draw, the study looked at two additional independent replicas of 1 million unique cDNA reads for two donors, one aged 18 to 30 and the other aged 80 or older.

Paper-wide results and their limitations: Because profiling used bulk unsorted PBMCs, naive and antigen-experienced compartments could not be compared conclusively. Donor CMV infection status was unknown, potentially confounding age-related changes in expanded clonotypes. The percentage of naive T cells measured by flow cytometry correlated strongly with observed TCR beta diversity. Total diversity estimates from one million sequenced T cells were considered lower bounds and underestimates. Observed TCR beta diversity per million T cells fell roughly linearly with age, and a significant reduction was already apparent by age around 39. Compared with the aged group, the long-lived group had more naive CD4+ T cells, fewer expanded clones and increased TCR diversity, a pattern suggesting age selection.

Reading the germline V gene (reference sequence) gives CDR1 LNHDA and CDR2 SQIVND. CDR3 length: 13 amino acids, cysteine to phenylalanine. Just CDR3 DNA is preserved here, 39 bases in frame from base 1. A distance of 9 bases separates the germline ends of V and J, which lose 5 bases and 4 bases respectively. Library creation used 5' RACE. Reads for this sample came from an Illumina HiSeq 2500. The second PCR ran for roughly 7 to 11 cycles and used a J-beta primer mix along with a sample-barcoded 5' primer. Each TCR beta cDNA molecule received a unique molecular identifier from a template-switch 5' adaptor carrying 12 random nucleotides. Each sample yielded at least 2.5 million CDR3-containing paired-end reads. First-strand cDNA synthesis was performed from all RNA using the Mint cDNA synthesis kit, with priming by a TRBC-specific oligonucleotide. Following uracil-DNA glycosylase treatment, all cDNA underwent a first 18-cycle PCR with the universal primers M1SS and BC2_uni_R. For the original study's pipeline: For normalization, 1 million high-quality reads, each with a distinct molecular identifier, were randomly selected from each sample. Instead of being binned into consensus sequences, reads that shared molecular identifiers were thrown out. MiTCR, with a Q25 quality threshold and the strictest error-elimination algorithm, was used for CDR3 identification, clonotype clustering and error correction. Lower-bound total TCR beta diversity was estimated with a nonparametric unseen species model using Euler transformation. Starting from the raw public reads, TCRdb applied fastp trimming at Q25, assembled clones with MiXCR and retained in-frame beta chains. Rows are combined by CDR3 protein, so each entry shows the most common genes and DNA. In this record, the V and J calls reflect TCRdb's handling and not the investigators' own analysis. Across this sample there are about 290,000 distinct CDR3 sequences, with 25% to 30% seen only once. Of the sample, approximately 29% is held by the ten largest clones.

The sequencing sample was made of blood. This TCR came from a woman in her sixties or seventies in good health. The chain couples TRBV19 to TRBJ2-1; the D gene identity is not certain. The CDR3 amino acid sequence is: CASSSLRYNEQFF. The DNA reads as follows: TGTGCCAGTAGTTCGCTCCGTTACAATGAGCAGTTCTTC.